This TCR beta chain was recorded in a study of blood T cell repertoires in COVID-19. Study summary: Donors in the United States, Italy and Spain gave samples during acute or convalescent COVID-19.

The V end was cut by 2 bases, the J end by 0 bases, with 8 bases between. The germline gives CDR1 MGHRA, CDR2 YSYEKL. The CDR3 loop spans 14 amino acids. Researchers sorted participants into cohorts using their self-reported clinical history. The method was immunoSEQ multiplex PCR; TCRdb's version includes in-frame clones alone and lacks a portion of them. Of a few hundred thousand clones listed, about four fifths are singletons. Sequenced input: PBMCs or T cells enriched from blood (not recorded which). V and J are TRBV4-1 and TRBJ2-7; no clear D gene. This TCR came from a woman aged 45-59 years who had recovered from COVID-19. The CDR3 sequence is CASSQPLISYEQYF. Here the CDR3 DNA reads TGCGCCAGCAGCCAACCACTGATCTCCTACGAGCAGTACTTC.